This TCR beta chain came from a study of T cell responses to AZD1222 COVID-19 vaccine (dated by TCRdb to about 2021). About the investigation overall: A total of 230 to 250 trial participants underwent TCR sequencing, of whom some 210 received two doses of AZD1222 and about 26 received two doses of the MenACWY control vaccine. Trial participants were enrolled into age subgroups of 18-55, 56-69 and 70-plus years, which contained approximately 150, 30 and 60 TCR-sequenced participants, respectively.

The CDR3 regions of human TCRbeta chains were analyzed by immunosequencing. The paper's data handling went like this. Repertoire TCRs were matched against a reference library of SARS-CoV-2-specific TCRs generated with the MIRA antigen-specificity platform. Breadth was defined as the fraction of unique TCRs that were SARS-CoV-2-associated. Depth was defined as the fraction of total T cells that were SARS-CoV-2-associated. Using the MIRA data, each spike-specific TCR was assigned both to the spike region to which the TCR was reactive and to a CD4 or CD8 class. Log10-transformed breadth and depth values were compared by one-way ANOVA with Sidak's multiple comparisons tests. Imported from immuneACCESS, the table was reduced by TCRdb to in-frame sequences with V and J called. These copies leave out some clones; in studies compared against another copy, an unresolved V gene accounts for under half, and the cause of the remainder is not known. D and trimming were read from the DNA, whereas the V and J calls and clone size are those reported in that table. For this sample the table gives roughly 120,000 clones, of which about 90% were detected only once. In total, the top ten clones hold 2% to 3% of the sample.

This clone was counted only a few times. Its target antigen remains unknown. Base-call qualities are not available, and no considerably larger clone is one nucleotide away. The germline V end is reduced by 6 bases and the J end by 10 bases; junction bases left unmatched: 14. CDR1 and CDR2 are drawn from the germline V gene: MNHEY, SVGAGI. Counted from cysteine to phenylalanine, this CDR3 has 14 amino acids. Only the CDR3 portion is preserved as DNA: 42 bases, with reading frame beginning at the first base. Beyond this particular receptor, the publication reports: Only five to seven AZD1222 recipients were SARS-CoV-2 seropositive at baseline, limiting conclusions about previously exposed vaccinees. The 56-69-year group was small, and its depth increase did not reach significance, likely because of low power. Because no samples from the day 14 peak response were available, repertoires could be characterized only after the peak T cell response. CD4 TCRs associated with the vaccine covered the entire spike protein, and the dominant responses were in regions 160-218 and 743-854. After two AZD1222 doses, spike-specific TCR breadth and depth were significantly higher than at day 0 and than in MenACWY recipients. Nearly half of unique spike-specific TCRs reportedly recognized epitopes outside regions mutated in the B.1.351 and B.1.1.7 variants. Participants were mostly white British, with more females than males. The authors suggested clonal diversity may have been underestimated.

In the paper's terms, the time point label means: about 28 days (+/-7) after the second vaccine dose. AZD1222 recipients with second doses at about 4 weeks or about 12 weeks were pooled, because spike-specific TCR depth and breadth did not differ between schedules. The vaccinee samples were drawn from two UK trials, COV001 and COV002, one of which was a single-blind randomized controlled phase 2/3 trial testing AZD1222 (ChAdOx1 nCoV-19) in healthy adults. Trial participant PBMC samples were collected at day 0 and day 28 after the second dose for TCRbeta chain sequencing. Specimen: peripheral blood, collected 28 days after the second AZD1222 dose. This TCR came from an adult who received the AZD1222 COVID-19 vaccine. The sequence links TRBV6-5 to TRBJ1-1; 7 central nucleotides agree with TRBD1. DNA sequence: TGTGCCAGCAGAACTAACTACAGGGGACCTTTAGCTTTCTTT. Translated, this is CASRTNYRGPLAFF.